This T cell receptor beta chain was profiled in a study of long-term antiretroviral therapy in people with HIV. The V gene's germline CDR1 is SGHRS and CDR2 YFSETQ. This CDR3 comprises 13 residues. Trimming left V 4 bases short and J 1 base short, with 9 bases between. There are a few counts of this clone. At survey level, the immunoSEQ assay was run in its v3.0 version. Repertoires were generated with immunoSEQ multiplex PCR, while TCRdb's copy carries only in-frame clones and drops some. Of roughly 29,000 clones in the sample, about 96% were seen once. This specimen consisted of unsorted PBMCs, obtained approximately 6.1 years after starting antiretroviral therapy. The clonotype comes from a man aged 30 to 39 with HIV. The V gene is TRBV5-1, the J gene TRBJ2-7, with unresolved D. The CDR3 spells CASSNGESYEQYF. The CDR3 DNA reads TGCGCCAGCAGCAACGGAGAATCCTACGAGCAGTACTTC.